Listed below are T cell receptor beta chains from one sample, sequenced in a study of identical twins. TCRdb re-analysed the 5' RACE reads in MiXCR, keeping a single row per CDR3 protein. The sample consists of approximately 190,000 distinct CDR3 sequences, roughly 15% of them appearing once. This sample also belongs to another study, concerning T cells expressing NK-cell markers.

The sample consisted of CD8+ T cells sorted from blood. These receptors originate from a woman aged 18-30 years in good health. Each CDR3 is given with its conserved first and last residue. The D gene is left open where the match is weak. Size values are once, few and many counts, or a class for expanded clones, and some rows have none.

J	V	D	size	CDR3	DNA
TRBJ2-7	TRBV20-1	TRBD1	.	CSAADRQGPVYEQYF	TGCAGTGCCGCAGACCGACAGGGGCCCGTCTACGAGCAGTACTTC
TRBJ2-6	TRBV12-3/TRBV12-4	.	.	CASSLSGLSSGANVLTF	TGTGCCAGCAGCCTCTCCGGACTCAGCTCTGGGGCCAACGTCCTGACTTTC
TRBJ2-3	TRBV12-3/TRBV12-4	.	many	CASSPGTDTQYF	TGTGCCAGCAGCCCCGGTACAGATACGCAGTATTTT
TRBJ1-1	TRBV6-2/TRBV6-3	.	few	CASRPHGTEAFF	TGTGCCAGCAGACCTCACGGCACTGAAGCTTTCTTT
TRBJ2-1	TRBV29-1	.	few	CSSRTVNEQFF	TGCAGCTCCCGGACTGTCAATGAGCAGTTCTTC
TRBJ2-3	TRBV6-1	.	few	CASSELRGRFRDTQYF	TGTGCCAGCAGTGAACTCAGGGGCAGGTTCAGGGATACGCAGTATTTT
TRBJ1-1	TRBV27	.	few	CASKVGGMNTEAFF	TGTGCCAGCAAGGTAGGAGGCATGAACACTGAAGCTTTCTTT
TRBJ2-5	TRBV5-1	.	few	CASSSSGTVQETQYF	TGCGCCAGCAGCTCCTCCGGGACGGTCCAAGAGACCCAGTACTTC
TRBJ2-1	TRBV9	TRBD2	.	CASSAPTSGGSYNEQFF	TGTGCCAGCAGCGCCCCCACTAGCGGGGGTTCCTACAATGAGCAGTTCTTC
TRBJ2-5	TRBV25-1	.	few	CASRSRGEETQYF	TGTGCCAGCAGAAGCCGGGGAGAAGAGACCCAGTACTTC
TRBJ2-5	TRBV12-3/TRBV12-4	.	few	CASSFPSEETQYF	TGTGCCAGCAGTTTTCCGAGCGAGGAGACCCAGTACTTC
TRBJ2-1	TRBV21-1	.	.	CASSKEGGVSGKNNEQFF	TGTGCCAGCAGCAAAGAAGGGGGTGTTAGCGGGAAAAACAATGAGCAGTTCTTC
TRBJ2-1	TRBV29-1	TRBD1	.	CSANLRDRGGDEQFF	TGCAGCGCAAACCTCCGGGACAGGGGAGGGGATGAGCAGTTCTTC
TRBJ2-6	TRBV18	TRBD1	few	CASSSRDRGSGANVLTF	TGTGCCAGCTCATCCCGGGACAGGGGCTCTGGGGCCAACGTCCTGACTTTC
TRBJ2-2	TRBV29-1	.	.	CSVLQGSGELFF	TGCAGCGTTCTGCAGGGTTCCGGGGAGCTGTTTTTT
TRBJ2-7	TRBV11-2	TRBD1	.	CASSPGLGQGIYEQYF	TGTGCCAGCAGCCCAGGGTTGGGACAGGGTATCTACGAGCAGTACTTC
TRBJ2-1	TRBV15	.	.	CATTSLSDPEQFF	TGTGCCACCACCTCCCTTAGCGATCCTGAGCAGTTCTTC
TRBJ2-7	TRBV7-9	.	many	CASSLGRYEQYF	TGTGCCAGCAGCTTAGGGAGGTACGAGCAGTACTTC
TRBJ1-1	TRBV2	.	few	CASRGRLAFF	TGTGCCAGCAGGGGACGGTTAGCTTTCTTT
TRBJ2-4	TRBV10-2	.	.	CASSARGGNIQYF	TGCGCCAGCAGTGCCAGGGGTGGAAACATTCAGTACTTC
TRBJ2-1	TRBV6-2/TRBV6-3	.	few	CASSRVYNEQFF	TGTGCCAGCTCGAGAGTTTACAATGAGCAGTTCTTC
TRBJ2-3	TRBV6-2/TRBV6-3	.	.	CASTSADTQYF	TGTGCCAGCACCTCAGCAGATACGCAGTATTTT
TRBJ2-5	TRBV7-6	.	few	CASSRSTRGVQETQYF	TGTGCCAGCAGCCGCTCGACTAGGGGAGTACAAGAGACCCAGTACTTC
TRBJ1-1	TRBV20-1	TRBD1	.	CSARGLNRGRGEAFF	TGCAGTGCTAGGGGATTAAACAGGGGGCGCGGGGAAGCTTTCTTT